This T cell receptor beta chain was sequenced for a study of cytomegalovirus exposure and HLA in healthy donors. While the first cohort had 500 to 700 subjects, the donors belonged to the separate validation cohort of roughly 120 subjects. As concerns this clone: What it binds is unknown.

Study findings and constraints: Reports showed the classifier diagnosing cytomegalovirus status with high specificity and sensitivity. Later, an analysis found that TCR clusters from the first cohort tended to co-occur in the 95 to 150 validation repertoires.

Assay used: immunoSEQ multiplex PCR; TCRdb lists only in-frame clones, some missing. This sample carries 260,000 or so clones, 90% of them seen once, and the ten largest clones take 3.1%. The CDR3 sequence is 17 residues long. Germline V gene sequence: CDR1 SGDLS, CDR2 YYNGEE. V lost 1 base and J 0 bases, leaving 15 bases between the germline ends. The genes are TRBV9 and TRBJ2-3, with D tentatively TRBD1 (6 bases). The TCR originated in a woman in her 30s in good health and CMV-seronegative. Sequenced sample: PBMCs. CDR3 coding DNA: TGTGCCAGCAGCGTACCCGCTGGGGGCGGCAGCACAGATACGCAGTATTTT. This encodes CASSVPAGGGSTDTQYF.